Following are 9 T cell receptor beta chains from one sample sequenced in a study of cytomegalovirus exposure and HLA in healthy donors. Method: immunoSEQ multiplex PCR; TCRdb's copy keeps in-frame clones and lacks some. The sample shows roughly 260,000 clones, 90% of them seen only once. What was sequenced was PBMCs. All receptors derive from a woman aged 18-30 years in good health and CMV-seronegative.

This chain joins TRBV6-5 and TRBJ2-2; 7 positions match TRBD1. Trimming cost V 6 bases and J 5 bases; bases outside gene matches: 3. The CDR3 length is 13 residues. Germline CDR1 is MNHEY and CDR2 is SVGAGI. Here the CDR3 DNA reads TGTGCCAGCAGCGACAGGGAGACCGGGGAGCTGTTTTTT. It encodes CASSDRETGELFF.

This rearrangement joins TRBV23-1 to TRBJ1-1, with TRBD1 as a possible D gene (6 bases). TRBV23-1 has ORF status, its function being uncertain. V dropped 4 bases and J dropped 6 bases, with 15 bases sitting between them. There are 14 residues in the CDR3. CDR3 in amino acids: CASSPGGDTSEAFF. The CDR3 bases are TGCGCCAGCAGTCCCGGGGGGGACACTTCTGAAGCTTTCTTT.

The V gene is TRBV7-3, the J gene TRBJ2-1; 11 nucleotides match TRBD2. With V trimmed by 5 bases and J by 4 bases, 7 bases remained unmatched. There are 16 residues in the CDR3. The germline gives CDR1 SGHTA, CDR2 FQGTGA. CDR3 in DNA: TGTGCCAGCAGCCCTTTCCTAGCGGGGGGTTACAATGAGCAGTTCTTC. It translates to CASSPFLAGGYNEQFF.

The V gene is TRBV4-1, the J gene TRBJ1-2, with D uncertain. Germline V CDR1 and CDR2: MGHRA, YSYEKL. The CDR3 extends over 13 amino acids. V shed 1 base and J shed 6 bases, with 9 bases lying between them. The CDR3 sequence: CASSQVGIDGYTF. CDR3 nucleotides: TGCGCCAGCAGCCAAGTTGGTATAGATGGCTACACCTTC.

The CDR3 loop is CASSLGQAYSEAFF. CDR3 in DNA: TGTGCCAGCAGCTTAGGACAGGCCTACTCTGAAGCTTTCTTT. The rearrangement uses TRBV7-9 and TRBJ1-1; tentatively, D is TRBD1 (6 bases). The CDR3 is 14 amino acids. Per germline, CDR1 SEHNR and CDR2 FQNEAQ (reference sequence). Trimming took off 1 base at V and 6 bases at J, with 12 bases between the two ends.

The chain couples TRBV5-1 to TRBJ2-3, with TRBD2 as a possible D gene (6 bases). The ends were cut back, 4 bases at V and 6 bases at J, with 18 bases in the middle. From germline, CDR1 is SGHRS and CDR2 YFSETQ. The CDR3 runs to 15 residues. Written as DNA, the CDR3 is TGCGCCAGCAGCAGGTTCGGACTACCGATGGATACGCAGTATTTT. This sequence encodes CASSRFGLPMDTQYF.

The chain has TRBV6-5 and TRBJ1-4, with D maybe TRBD1 (6 bases). Germline V gives CDR1 MNHEY, CDR2 SVGAGI. This CDR3 is 16 amino acids long. The ends were cut back, 2 bases at V and 7 bases at J, with 17 bases in the middle. CDR3 in DNA: TGTGCCAGCAGTTACGGGACACCGCCAACTGGTGAAAAACTGTTTTTT. Residues: CASSYGTPPTGEKLFF.

The rearrangement links TRBV4-1 to TRBJ2-7, with a tentative D call TRBD1 (6 bases). CDR3 length: 15 amino acids. Trimming pared 1 base from V and 4 bases from J, leaving 14 bases between. The germline V gene encodes CDR1 MGHRA and CDR2 YSYEKL. The CDR3 DNA sequence: TGCGCCAGCAGCCAAGGGGACACGGGGCAATACGAGCAGTACGTC. Amino acid sequence: CASSQGDTGQYEQYV.

This clone was seen just once. The gene calls are TRBV28 and TRBJ1-4, with TRBD1 matching 10 bases. CDR1 is MDHEN, CDR2 SYDVKM, per germline. With 8 bases clipped from V and 0 bases from J, the junction kept 6 bases outside the gene matches. The CDR3 extends over 16 amino acids. CDR3 nucleotide sequence: TGTGCCAGCCGGGACAGGGGACTTCCAACTAATGAAAAACTGTTTTTT. Encoded protein: CASRDRGLPTNEKLFF. The variable domain in full, completed from reference TRBV28 and TRBJ1-4, reads DVKVTQSSRYLVKRTGEKVFLECVQDMDHENMFWYRQDPGLGLRLIYFSYDVKMKEKGDIPEGYSVSREKKERFSLILESASTNQTSMYLCASRDRGLPTNEKLFFGSGTQLSVL.